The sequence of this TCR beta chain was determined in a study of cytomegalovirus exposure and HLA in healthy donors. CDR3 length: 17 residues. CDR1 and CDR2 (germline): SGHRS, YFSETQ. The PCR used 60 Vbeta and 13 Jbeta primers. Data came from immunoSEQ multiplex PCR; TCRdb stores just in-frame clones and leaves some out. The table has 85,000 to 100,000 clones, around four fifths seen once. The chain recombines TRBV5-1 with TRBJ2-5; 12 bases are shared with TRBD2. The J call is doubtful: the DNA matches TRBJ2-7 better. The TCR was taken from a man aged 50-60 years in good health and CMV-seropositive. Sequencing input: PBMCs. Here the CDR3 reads CASSPPQLAGGSYEQYF. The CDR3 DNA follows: TGCGCCAGCAGCCCGCCCCAACTAGCGGGGGGCTCCTACGAGCAGTACTTC.